A selection of T cell receptor beta chains follows, all from one sample in a study of OX40 agonist ivuxolimab in advanced cancers. Profiled with immunoSEQ multiplex PCR; TCRdb holds only in-frame clones, not every one. The sample lists about 86,000 clones; approximately 88% were seen once. The sample in question was CD4+ or CD8+ T cells sorted from blood, obtained in a trial of the OX40 agonist ivuxolimab. The receptors stem from an adult with an advanced solid tumor such as melanoma, head and neck, liver or kidney cancer. CDR3s include the opening cysteine and the closing phenylalanine or tryptophan. Each record gives: D gene, J gene, V gene, clone size, CDR3 DNA, CDR3 protein. D genes are given only for firm matches. Expanded clones get a size class; other rows say once, few or many, or leave the size out.

NA | TRBJ1-4 | TRBV11-2 | NA | TGTGCCAGCAGCCCAGGGCCAACTAATGAAAAACTGTTTTTT | CASSPGPTNEKLFF
NA | TRBJ1-5 | TRBV19 | NA | TGTGCCAGTAGTATCCAAAGCGGTAGCAATCAGCCCCAGCATTTT | CASSIQSGSNQPQHF
NA | TRBJ1-1 | TRBV15 | NA | TGTGCCACCAGCAGCAGACTCCGGGACTCCCCATCAAGGGGAAACACTGAAGCTTTCTTT | CATSSRLRDSPSRGNTEAFF
NA | TRBJ2-1 | TRBV29-1 | NA | TGCAGCGTTGCTAGCAGTTCCTACAATGAGCAGTTCTTC | CSVASSSYNEQFF
TRBD1 | TRBJ1-2 | TRBV19 | NA | TGTGCCAGTAGTATCCCTGGGACAGTTAACTATGGCTACACCTTC | CASSIPGTVNYGYTF
NA | TRBJ1-4 | TRBV19 | NA | TGTGCCAGTAGTTATGGGGGACCCTCCGGGGAAAAACTGTTTTTT | CASSYGGPSGEKLFF
NA | TRBJ2-1 | TRBV14 | NA | TGTGCCAGCAGCAGGAGTTCCCCCTACAATGAGCAGTTCTTC | CASSRSSPYNEQFF
NA | TRBJ2-5 | TRBV9 | NA | TGTGCCAGCAGCGGGGCGGGGAGGGAGACCCAGTACTTC | CASSGAGRETQYF
NA | TRBJ2-7 | TRBV7-8 | NA | TGTGCCAGCAGCTCGGGGAGCGGGTTTTCCTACGAGCAGTACTTC | CASSSGSGFSYEQYF
TRBD2 | TRBJ2-7 | TRBV5-5 | NA | TGTGCCAGCAGCGCGGGACTAGCGGAGGCCTACGAGCAGTACTTC | CASSAGLAEAYEQYF
NA | TRBJ2-5 | TRBV27 | NA | TGTGCCAGCAGTACAGGGTTGGGCGAAGAGACCCAGTACTTC | CASSTGLGEETQYF
TRBD2 | TRBJ2-1 | TRBV5-1 | NA | TGCGCCAGCAGCTTGGAGGTCGGACTAGGGGCTTACAATGAGCAGTTCTTC | CASSLEVGLGAYNEQFF
TRBD2 | TRBJ2-1 | TRBV5-1 | NA | TGCGCCAGCAGCTTGGCCTCGTACGGCGGGGGGGACCACAATGAGCAGTTCTTC | CASSLASYGGGDHNEQFF
NA | TRBJ1-1 | TRBV30 | NA | TGTGCCTGGAGTGTAGTCGGGCAGGCCAACACTGAAGCTTTCTTT | CAWSVVGQANTEAFF
TRBD1 | TRBJ2-7 | TRBV6-1 | once | TGTGCCAGCAGTGAATACGAACAGGGGTACTACGAGCAGTACTTC | CASSEYEQGYYEQYF
NA | TRBJ2-5 | TRBV21-1 | NA | TGTGCCAGCAGCGTCCGTGGGACAGGGTTGAGCCAAGAGACCCAGTACTTC | CASSVRGTGLSQETQYF
NA | TRBJ2-5 | TRBV19 | NA | TGTGCCAGTAGTACGGCCGGGGGACAAGAGACCCAGTACTTC | CASSTAGGQETQYF
NA | TRBJ2-4 | TRBV6-5 | NA | TGTGCCAGCAGTTCTGTACTCAGGGGAAGGAACATTCAGTACTTC | CASSSVLRGRNIQYF
NA | TRBJ2-7 | TRBV6-6 | NA | TGTGCCAGCAGTTACTCAGCCGCAGGGAACGCGCAGTACTTC | CASSYSAAGNAQYF
TRBD1 | TRBJ1-1 | TRBV27 | NA | TGTGCCAGCAGTCTGCGGACAGGGAGGGACACTGAAGCTTTCTTT | CASSLRTGRDTEAFF
TRBD1 | TRBJ2-2 | TRBV5-8 | NA | TGTGCCAGCGGCAACGGGGACAGCAGCACCGGGGAGCTGTTTTTT | CASGNGDSSTGELFF
NA | TRBJ1-1 | TRBV7-2 | few | TGTGCCAGCAGGATGAGTGGGGGGTTCACTGAAGCTTTCTTT | CASRMSGGFTEAFF
NA | TRBJ2-7 | TRBV11-2 | NA | TGTGCCAGCAGCTTAGGTCACGGGGGCTTCGAGCAGTACTTC | CASSLGHGGFEQYF
NA | TRBJ1-2 | TRBV6-4 | few | TGTGCCAGCAGTGACGCGGCTGGGGGCTACACCTTC | CASSDAAGGYTF
NA | TRBJ2-5 | TRBV6-1 | few | TGTGCCAGCAGTGAAGTTGGGGAGGAGACCCAGTACTTC | CASSEVGEETQYF
TRBD1 | TRBJ2-7 | TRBV5-1 | NA | TGCGCCAGCAGCCTAGGACAGGGGAACATCTACGAGCAGTACTTC | CASSLGQGNIYEQYF
NA | TRBJ1-5 | TRBV10-3 | NA | TGTGCCGCGGCTAATAGCAATCAGCCCCAGCATTTT | CAAANSNQPQHF